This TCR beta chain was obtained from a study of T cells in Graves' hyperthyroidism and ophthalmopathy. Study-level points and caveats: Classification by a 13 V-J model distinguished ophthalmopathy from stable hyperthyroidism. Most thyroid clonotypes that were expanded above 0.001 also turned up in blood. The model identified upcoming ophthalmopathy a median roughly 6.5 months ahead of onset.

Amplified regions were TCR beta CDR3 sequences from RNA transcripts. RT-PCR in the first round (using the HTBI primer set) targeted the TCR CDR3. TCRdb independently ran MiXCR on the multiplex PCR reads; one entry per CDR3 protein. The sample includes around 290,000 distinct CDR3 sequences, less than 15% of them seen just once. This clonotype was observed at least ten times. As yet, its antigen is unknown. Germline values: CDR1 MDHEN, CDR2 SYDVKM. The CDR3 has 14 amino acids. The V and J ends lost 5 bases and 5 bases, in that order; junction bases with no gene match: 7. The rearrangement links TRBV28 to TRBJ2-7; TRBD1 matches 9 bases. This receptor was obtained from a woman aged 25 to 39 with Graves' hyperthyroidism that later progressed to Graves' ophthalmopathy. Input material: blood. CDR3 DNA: TGTGCCAGCAGTACTAAAAGGACAGGGGACGAGCAGTACTTC. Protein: CASSTKRTGDEQYF. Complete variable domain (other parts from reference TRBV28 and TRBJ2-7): DVKVTQSSRYLVKRTGEKVFLECVQDMDHENMFWYRQDPGLGLRLIYFSYDVKMKEKGDIPEGYSVSREKKERFSLILESASTNQTSMYLCASSTKRTGDEQYFGPGTRLTVT.